These 21 T cell receptor beta chains were all obtained from the same sample, sequenced in a study of response to subunit inactivated influenza vaccine (dated by TCRdb to the late 2010s). Libraries came from RT-PCR. The sequencer listed for this sample is Illumina HiSeq 2500. TCRdb trimmed public reads at Q25 via fastp, called clones via MiXCR and kept in-frame beta chains. Here each entry gathers all rows of one CDR3 protein and keeps the most common genes and DNA. This sample holds 700,000 to 900,000 distinct CDR3 sequences; approximately 22% were observed only once. The biggest ten clones account for roughly 10% of the sample. Sequencing was performed on PBMCs from blood, taken 5 days after vaccination. These receptors were collected from a man aged 45-65 years who received an inactivated influenza vaccine. Donor details come from another sample of the same person, matched by shared clones.

Regarding this clonotype: A much larger clone lies a single base off, so this may be a read error. This rearrangement joins TRBV29-1 to TRBJ2-7; D call uncertain. Germline CDR1 is SQVTM and CDR2 is ANQGSEA. The CDR3 length is 10 residues. V dropped 4 bases and J dropped 5 bases, with 6 bases sitting between them. CDR3 loop: CSVVVHEQYF. DNA of the CDR3: TGCAGCGTTGTGGTGCACGAGCAGTACTTC.

The chain combines TRBV29-1 with TRBJ2-7; 11 bases align to TRBD2. Germline CDR1 SQVTM, CDR2 ANQGSEA. Trimming removed 2 bases from V and 4 bases from J; junction bases left unmatched: 10. The CDR3 has 16 amino acids. The DNA for the CDR3 is TGCAGCGTTGAACTCCTAACTAGCGGGAGCGGATACGAGCAGTACTTC. Protein product: CSVELLTSGSGYEQYF.

The V call is TRBV12-3 or TRBV12-4, the J call TRBJ2-5; maybe TRBD1 (6 bases). The V end was cut by 3 bases, the J end by 5 bases, with 16 bases between. The CDR3 is made up of 15 amino acids. CDR3 sequence reads: CASSFFPGARETQYF. The CDR3 nucleotides read TGTGCCAGCAGTTTCTTTCCAGGGGCACGGGAGACCCAGTACTTC.

This clonotype occurred a few times. The chain is built from TRBV12-3 or TRBV12-4 and TRBJ2-7; tentatively, D is TRBD2 (5 bases). V was trimmed by 9 bases and J by 6 bases, leaving 12 bases between them. This CDR3 comprises 11 residues. CDR3 sequence reads: CASMEVTEQYF. CDR3 coding DNA: TGTGCCAGTATGGAGGTCACCGAGCAGTACTTC.

This clonotype was recorded a few times. The V call is TRBV5-1, the J call TRBJ2-1; D possibly corresponds to TRBD2 (6 bases). The CDR3 runs 14 residues. V shed 4 bases and J shed 8 bases, with 16 bases lying between them. Looked up from germline, CDR1 is SGHRS and CDR2 is YFSETQ. The CDR3 DNA sequence: TGCGCCAGCAGCGATCAGACTAGTTTCTATGAGCAGTTCTTC. Protein product: CASSDQTSFYEQFF.

The chain links TRBV2 to TRBJ2-5, with 11 nucleotides matching TRBD2. CDR3 length equals 15 residues. CDR1 is SNHLY and CDR2 is FYNNEI in the germline V gene. After removal of 6 bases from V and 5 bases from J, the junction contained 8 bases not matched to a gene. In nucleotides, the CDR3 is TGTGCCAGCAGCCCTAGCGGGGGGAACGGGGAGACCCAGTACTTC. It yields the protein CASSPSGGNGETQYF.

Worth noting for this clonotype: The junction departs from the called germline gene at one end, perhaps through a read error. The V and J genes are TRBV20-1 and TRBJ2-7; the match to TRBD2 covers 9 bases. Germline V gene data show CDR1 as DFQATT and CDR2 as SNEGSKA (reference sequence). The CDR3 loop spans 15 amino acids. DNA for the CDR3: TGCGGTGCTAACACTGGACTAGCGTACCCCCTTGAGCAGTACTTC. Translating gives CGANTGLAYPLEQYF.

The chain combines TRBV6-2 or TRBV6-3 with TRBJ2-1; D not resolved. This CDR3 is built from 15 residues. Germline lookup yields CDR1 MNHEY and CDR2 SVGEGT. V was shortened by 5 bases and J by 0 bases, with 11 bases between the two germline ends. CDR3 bases: TGTGCCAGCAGTCACGACGGTAGCTCCTACAATGAGCAGTTCTTC. Its protein product is CASSHDGSSYNEQFF.

This chain connects TRBV9 to TRBJ2-5; unclear D gene. The length of the CDR3 is 13 residues. V lost 4 bases, J lost 4 bases, and 11 bases lay in between. Germline V gene lookup returns CDR1 SGDLS and CDR2 YYNGEE. CDR3 nucleotides: TGTGCCAGCAGCTCCCGACCAGGAGAGACCCAGTACTTC. Its translation is CASSSRPGETQYF.

The sample holds a few counts of this clonotype. The chain has TRBV20-1 and TRBJ2-1; TRBD2 aligns across 9 bases. This CDR3 is 15 amino acids long. J gave up 7 bases and V 0 bases, and 7 bases lay outside the gene matches. Looked up from germline, CDR1 is DFQATT and CDR2 is SNEGSKA (reference sequence). The CDR3: CSARDRGRAGNEQFF. The CDR3 nucleotides read TGCAGTGCTAGAGATCGCGGGAGGGCCGGAAATGAGCAGTTCTTC.

This clonotype has only a few counts. The chain uses TRBV28 and TRBJ2-1; 7 nucleotides match TRBD2. Germline trimming cut 6 bases from V and 0 bases from J; bases unmatched to any gene: 8. The CDR3 contains 16 residues. Germline V gene data show CDR1 as MDHEN and CDR2 as SYDVKM. CDR3 loop: CASRKGGGSSYNEQFF. The CDR3 coding sequence is TGTGCCAGCAGAAAGGGTGGCGGGAGCTCCTACAATGAGCAGTTCTTC.

The rearrangement links TRBV20-1 to TRBJ2-2, with D possibly being TRBD1 or TRBD2 (5 bases each). There are 15 residues in the CDR3. V gave up 3 bases and J gave up 2 bases, with 13 bases separating them. Germline V gene lookup returns CDR1 DFQATT and CDR2 SNEGSKA (reference sequence). CDR3 sequence (DNA): TGCAGTGCTAGTGGATGGGGACCCAACACCGGGGAGCTGTTTTTT. It codes for CSASGWGPNTGELFF.

The gene calls are TRBV7-2 and TRBJ1-1; D is undetermined. CDR1 is SGHTA and CDR2 is FQGNSA in the germline V gene. The CDR3 covers 15 residues. V was clipped by 1 base and J by 6 bases, with 15 bases between them. The CDR3 nucleotides read TGTGCCAGCAGCTTAGGATTAAGTAGTGGGGCTGAAGCTTTCTTT. Translating it yields CASSLGLSSGAEAFF. The full variable domain, completed using reference TRBV7-2 and TRBJ1-1, is GAGVSQSPSNKVTEKGKDVELRCDPISGHTALYWYRQSLGQGLEFLIYFQGNSAPDKSGLPSDRFSAERTGGSVSTLTIQRTQQEDSAVYLCASSLGLSSGAEAFFGQGTRLTVV.

This chain connects TRBV20-1 to TRBJ1-5; possible D gene TRBD1, 6 bases. CDR3 length: 14 residues. Trimming took off 6 bases at V and 0 bases at J, with 12 bases between the two ends. Germline CDR1 and CDR2: DFQATT and SNEGSKA (reference sequence). The CDR3 region has the DNA TGCAGTGCCGTCGGGGGACATAGCAATCAGCCCCAGCATTTT. Its protein product is CSAVGGHSNQPQHF.

The chain uses TRBV4-3 and TRBJ2-6, with D uncertain. Germline V CDR1 and CDR2: LGHNA, YSLEER. V lost 0 bases and J 1 base, leaving 19 bases between the germline ends. The CDR3 spans 20 residues. CDR3 coding DNA: TGCGCCAGCAGCCAAGATCTCGTTTATAATATAGGGTCTGGGGCCAACGTCCTGACTTTC. It encodes CASSQDLVYNIGSGANVLTF.

The V call is TRBV10-3, the J call TRBJ2-7, with 11 positions matching TRBD1. The CDR3 sequence is 15 residues long. Per germline, CDR1 ENHRY and CDR2 SYGVKD. The ends lost 4 bases at V and 5 bases at J; junction bases unmatched: 7. CDR3 nucleotide sequence: TGTGCCATCAGTGGGGGGACAGGGGGGCCTGACGAGCAGTACTTC. Protein: CAISGGTGGPDEQYF.

V usage is TRBV12-3 or TRBV12-4 and J usage is TRBJ2-1; the match to TRBD1 covers 7 bases. The CDR3 totals 15 residues. The trim removed 3 bases at V and 9 bases at J, leaving 11 bases unmatched. CDR3 loop: CASSFPGQNIPEQFF. The CDR3 DNA follows: TGTGCCAGCAGTTTCCCGGGACAGAATATTCCTGAGCAGTTCTTC.

This clonotype has just one count. The V and J genes are TRBV29-1 and TRBJ2-5; D is possibly TRBD1 or TRBD2 (6 bases each). The length of the CDR3 is 16 residues. Germline V gene data show CDR1 as SQVTM and CDR2 as ANQGSEA. Trimming took off 3 bases at V and 4 bases at J, with 21 bases between the two ends. In DNA, the CDR3 is TGCAGCGTTGATCCCTCCGGGGGCTTAAGGGGAGAGACCCAGTACTTC. Translated, it gives CSVDPSGGLRGETQYF. The full variable domain, completed using reference TRBV29-1 and TRBJ2-5, is SAVISQKPSRDICQRGTSLTIQCQVDSQVTMMFWYRQQPGQSLTLIATANQGSEATYESGFVIDKFPISRPNLTFSTLTVSNMSPEDSSIYLCSVDPSGGLRGETQYFGPGTRLLVL.

This chain connects TRBV7-9 to TRBJ1-5; D call uncertain. V was trimmed by 1 base and J by 0 bases, leaving 10 bases between them. The CDR3 totals 16 residues. Germline CDR1 SEHNR, CDR2 FQNEAQ (reference sequence). The CDR3 DNA reads TGTGCCAGCAGCTTAGGGGCACCTTATAGCAATCAGCCCCAGCATTTT. This gives the protein CASSLGAPYSNQPQHF.

This clonotype was picked up many times. The V and J genes are TRBV28 and TRBJ1-1; 7 positions agree with TRBD1. Germline V CDR1 and CDR2: MDHEN, SYDVKM. The CDR3 contains 14 residues. Germline trimming cut 3 bases from V and 1 base from J; bases unmatched to any gene: 2. The CDR3 coding sequence is TGTGCCAGCAGTTTTGGGACAGCGAACACTGAAGCTTTCTTT. The encoded protein is CASSFGTANTEAFF. The variable domain in full, completed from reference TRBV28 and TRBJ1-1, reads DVKVTQSSRYLVKRTGEKVFLECVQDMDHENMFWYRQDPGLGLRLIYFSYDVKMKEKGDIPEGYSVSREKKERFSLILESASTNQTSMYLCASSFGTANTEAFFGQGTRLTVV.

This clonotype was observed many times. The chain carries TRBV12-3 or TRBV12-4 and TRBJ1-1; D is ambiguous. CDR3 size: 13 residues. V lost 1 base and J lost 4, with 7 bases in between. This CDR3 reads CASSLGWSTEAFF. In nucleotides, the CDR3 is TGTGCCAGCAGTTTAGGGTGGAGCACTGAAGCTTTCTTT.